These 15 T cell receptor beta chains originate from one sample sequenced in a study of OX40 agonist ivuxolimab in advanced cancers. Only in-frame clones appear in the TCRdb table, and some are missing; sequencing was by immunoSEQ multiplex PCR. The table includes around 19,000 clones, 85% to 90% detected once. Sequenced here: CD4+ or CD8+ T cells sorted from blood, sampled in a trial of the OX40 agonist ivuxolimab. Every receptor here comes from an adult with an advanced solid tumor such as melanoma, head and neck, liver or kidney cancer.

This clone is a singleton in its sample. The V call is TRBV27, the J call TRBJ2-7, with D possibly being TRBD1 or TRBD2 (5 bases each). CDR1 and CDR2 from the germline V gene are MNHEY and SMNVEV (reference sequence). The CDR3 has 14 amino acids. Trimming shortened V by 6 bases and J by 3 bases, and 15 bases separated the two germline ends. The CDR3, as DNA: TGTGCCAGCAGCATCACCGGGACGCACTACGAGCAGTACTTC. This translates into CASSITGTHYEQYF.

This chain joins TRBV2 and TRBJ2-1, with D perhaps matching TRBD1 or TRBD2 (5 bases each). CDR1 SNHLY and CDR2 FYNNEI come from the germline V gene. There are 16 residues in the CDR3. V gave up 5 bases and J gave up 9 bases, with 23 bases separating them. This CDR3 is CASSKPGRQARFEQFF. The CDR3 region has the DNA TGTGCCAGCAGTAAACCGGGACGCCAGGCTCGTTTTGAGCAGTTCTTC.

The rearrangement links TRBV10-1 to TRBJ2-2, with 14 bases identical to TRBD2. The CDR3 runs 18 residues. Trimming at V came to 6 bases and at J to 4 bases, leaving 10 bases not matched to a gene. Germline loops: CDR1 WNHNN, CDR2 SYGVQD (reference sequence). CDR3 residues: CASSQDGLAGGGTGELFF. CDR3 nucleotides: TGCGCCAGCAGCCAGGATGGACTAGCGGGAGGAGGCACCGGGGAGCTGTTTTTT.

This chain connects TRBV29-1 to TRBJ2-5; unclear D gene. CDR3 length equals 13 residues. The V end lost 2 bases, the J end lost 2 bases, and 9 bases lay between the germline ends. Germline CDR1 and CDR2: SQVTM and ANQGSEA. CDR3 sequence reads: CSVELRTQETQYF. The DNA for the CDR3 is TGCAGCGTTGAATTGCGAACTCAAGAGACCCAGTACTTC.

This rearrangement joins TRBV9 to TRBJ2-1; maybe TRBD2 (5 bases). The V gene's germline CDR1 is SGDLS and CDR2 YYNGEE. There are 15 residues in the CDR3. The V end lost 4 bases, the J end lost 0 bases, and 11 bases lay between the germline ends. The CDR3 reads CASSMDGDSYNEQFF. CDR3 nucleotides: TGTGCCAGCAGCATGGACGGGGACTCCTACAATGAGCAGTTCTTC.

The chain combines TRBV6-6 with TRBJ2-2; TRBD1 might be the D (6 bases). V was trimmed by 0 bases and J by 7 bases, leaving 12 bases between them. Germline values: CDR1 MNHNY, CDR2 SVGAGI (reference sequence). The CDR3 runs 15 residues. The CDR3 reads CASSYSQGRNGELFF. For the CDR3, the DNA is TGTGCCAGCAGTTACTCGCAGGGGCGGAACGGGGAGCTGTTTTTT.

The chain recombines TRBV9 with TRBJ2-7, with 8 bases fitting TRBD1. The germline gives CDR1 SGDLS, CDR2 YYNGEE. Trimming took 1 base from V and 3 from J; bases not matched to a gene: 0. The CDR3 contains 13 residues. The CDR3 protein is CASSVTGGYEQYF. Here the CDR3 DNA reads TGTGCCAGCAGCGTAACAGGGGGCTACGAGCAGTACTTC.

The V call is TRBV6-5, the J call TRBJ2-2, with D unclear. V was shortened by 5 bases and J by 3 bases, with 7 bases between the two germline ends. CDR3 size: 13 residues. Per germline, CDR1 MNHEY and CDR2 SVGAGI. The CDR3 protein is CASSVYDTGELFF. CDR3 in DNA: TGTGCCAGCAGTGTCTACGACACCGGGGAGCTGTTTTTT.

In this sample, this clone turned up once. This CDR3 is CASSLGGGGSQPQHF. DNA of the CDR3: TGCGCCAGCAGCTTGGGGGGAGGGGGCAGTCAGCCCCAGCATTTT. This chain joins TRBV5-1 and TRBJ1-5; 7 nucleotides line up with TRBD1. Per the germline V gene, CDR1 is SGHRS and CDR2 is YFSETQ. The CDR3 is made up of 15 amino acids. J lost 6 bases, V lost 0 bases, and 6 bases had no gene match.

This chain uses TRBV19 with TRBJ1-4; no definite D call. Germline V gene lookup returns CDR1 LNHDA and CDR2 SQIVND (reference sequence). Trimming removed 5 bases from V and 0 bases from J, with 10 bases in between. The CDR3 sequence is 15 residues long. This CDR3 is CASSRTSSTNEKLFF. CDR3 bases: TGTGCCAGTAGTCGTACAAGTTCAACTAATGAAAAACTGTTTTTT.

This clone was seen only a few times. J is TRBJ2-5 and V is TRBV11-3; no clear D gene. The V end was cut by 3 bases, the J end by 3 bases, with 8 bases between. CDR1 SGHNT and CDR2 YENEEA come from the germline V gene. This CDR3 contains 13 residues. In nucleotides, the CDR3 is TGTGCCAGCAGCTTGGGCATGGAAGAGACCCAGTACTTC. Protein product: CASSLGMEETQYF.

This clone was seen more than once but under ten times. The genes are TRBV6-1 and TRBJ2-7, with D possibly TRBD1 on 5 matching bases. This CDR3 has 14 amino acids. The germline CDR1 and CDR2 sequences are MNHNS and SASEGT. Trimming left V 5 bases short and J 3 bases short, with 14 bases between. In DNA form, the CDR3 reads TGTGCCAGCAGTCCCCGACAGCGCAACTACGAGCAGTACTTC. Encoded protein: CASSPRQRNYEQYF.

The chain combines TRBV6-7 with TRBJ1-4; 8 bases align to TRBD1. TRBV6-7 is treated as an ORF (open reading frame) with a function not yet certain. The junction had 13 bases not matched to a gene; V was cut back by 9 bases and J by 1 base. This CDR3 is 17 amino acids long. CDR3: CASRQGWGRGTNEKLFF. The CDR3 DNA reads TGTGCCAGTAGACAGGGGTGGGGGCGAGGAACTAATGAAAAACTGTTTTTT.

This clone appeared a few times. The chain combines TRBV11-2 with TRBJ1-6; D remains unclear. Trimming cost V 0 bases and J 8 bases, with 14 bases left between them. Germline lookup yields CDR1 SGHAT and CDR2 FQNNGV. This CDR3 has 16 residues. The CDR3 nucleotides read TGTGCCAGCAGCTTAGAGTGGCGGGCGGTTGATTCACCCCTCCACTTT. This gives the protein CASSLEWRAVDSPLHF.

The genes are TRBV15 and TRBJ2-5; D possibly uses TRBD1 or TRBD2 (5 bases each). CDR3 length equals 15 residues. V dropped 1 base and J dropped 5 bases, with 14 bases sitting between them. Germline CDR1 and CDR2: LNHNV and YYDKDF (reference sequence). This CDR3 reads CATSRGEAAGETQYF. In DNA, the CDR3 is TGTGCCACCAGCAGAGGGGAAGCGGCAGGGGAGACCCAGTACTTC.